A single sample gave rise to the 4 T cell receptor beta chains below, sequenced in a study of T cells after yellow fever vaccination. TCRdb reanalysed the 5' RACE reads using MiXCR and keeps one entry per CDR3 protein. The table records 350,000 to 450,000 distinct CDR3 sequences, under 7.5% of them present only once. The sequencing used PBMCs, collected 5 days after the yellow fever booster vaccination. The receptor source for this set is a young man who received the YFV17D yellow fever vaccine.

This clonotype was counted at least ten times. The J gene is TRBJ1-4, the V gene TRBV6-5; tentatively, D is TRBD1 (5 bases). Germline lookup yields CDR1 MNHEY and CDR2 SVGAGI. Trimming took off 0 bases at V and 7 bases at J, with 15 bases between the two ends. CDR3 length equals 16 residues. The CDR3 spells CASSYSGDLQGEKLFF. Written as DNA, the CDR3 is TGTGCCAGCAGTTACTCGGGGGACCTCCAAGGTGAAAAACTGTTTTTT.

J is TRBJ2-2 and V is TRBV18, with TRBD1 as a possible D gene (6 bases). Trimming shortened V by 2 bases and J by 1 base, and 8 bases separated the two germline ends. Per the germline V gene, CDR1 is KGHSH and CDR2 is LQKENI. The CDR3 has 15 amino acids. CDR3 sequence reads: CASSPVGQNTGELFF. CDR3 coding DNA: TGTGCCAGCTCACCAGTGGGACAGAACACCGGGGAGCTGTTTTTT.

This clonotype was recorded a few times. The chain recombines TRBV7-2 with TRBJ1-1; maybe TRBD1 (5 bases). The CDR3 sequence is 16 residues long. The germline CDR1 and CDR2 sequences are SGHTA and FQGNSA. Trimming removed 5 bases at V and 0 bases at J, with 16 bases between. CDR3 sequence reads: CASSPIGQILNTEAFF. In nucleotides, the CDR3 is TGTGCCAGCAGCCCTATCGGACAAATTCTGAACACTGAAGCTTTCTTT.

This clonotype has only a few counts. CDR3 in DNA: TGTGCCAGCAGCTTCGCGGGACTAAACTACAATGAGCAGTTCTTC. Encoded protein: CASSFAGLNYNEQFF. The rearrangement joins TRBV7-2 to TRBJ2-1; 7 nucleotides agree with TRBD2. This CDR3 has 15 residues. Per germline, CDR1 SGHTA and CDR2 FQGNSA. The J segment lost 3 bases and the V segment lost 3 bases, leaving 5 bases of the junction unmatched.